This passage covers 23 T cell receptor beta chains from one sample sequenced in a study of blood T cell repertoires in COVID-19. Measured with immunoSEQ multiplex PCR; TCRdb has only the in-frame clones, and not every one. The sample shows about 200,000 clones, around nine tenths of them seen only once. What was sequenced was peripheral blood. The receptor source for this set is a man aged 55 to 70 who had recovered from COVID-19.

CDR3 coding DNA: TGTGCCAGCAGCCAAGTCCAAGCACGGGAGGCCGGGGAGCTGTTTTTT. It encodes CASSQVQAREAGELFF. The chain joins TRBV14 to TRBJ2-2; 7 nucleotides align to TRBD2. With V trimmed by 1 base and J by 6 bases, 8 bases remained unmatched. The CDR3 is 16 residues long. Germline V gene sequence: CDR1 SGHDN, CDR2 FVKESK.

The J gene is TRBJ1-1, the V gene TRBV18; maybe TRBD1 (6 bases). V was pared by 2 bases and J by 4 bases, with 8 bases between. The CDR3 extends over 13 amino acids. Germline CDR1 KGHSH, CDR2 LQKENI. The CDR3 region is CASSPDRSTEAFF. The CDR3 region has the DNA TGTGCCAGCTCACCAGACAGGAGCACTGAAGCTTTCTTT. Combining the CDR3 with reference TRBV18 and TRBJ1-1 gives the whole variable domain NAGVMQNPRHLVRRRGQEARLRCSPMKGHSHVYWYRQLPEEGLKFMVYLQKENIIDESGMPKERFSAEFPKEGPSILRIQQVVRGDSAAYFCASSPDRSTEAFFGQGTRLTVV.

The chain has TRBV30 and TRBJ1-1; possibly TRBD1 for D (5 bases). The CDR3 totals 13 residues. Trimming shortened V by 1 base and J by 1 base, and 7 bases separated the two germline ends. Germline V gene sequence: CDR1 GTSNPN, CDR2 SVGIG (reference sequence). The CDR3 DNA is TGTGCCTGGAGTGCTCAGGGGAACACTGAAGCTTTCTTT. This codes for CAWSAQGNTEAFF.

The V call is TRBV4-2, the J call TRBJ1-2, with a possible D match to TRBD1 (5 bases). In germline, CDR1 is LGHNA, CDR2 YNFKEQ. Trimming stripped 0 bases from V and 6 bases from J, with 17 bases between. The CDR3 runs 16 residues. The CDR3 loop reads CASSQDRGAFYHGYTF. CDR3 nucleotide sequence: TGTGCCAGCAGCCAAGATCGTGGGGCCTTTTACCATGGCTACACCTTC.

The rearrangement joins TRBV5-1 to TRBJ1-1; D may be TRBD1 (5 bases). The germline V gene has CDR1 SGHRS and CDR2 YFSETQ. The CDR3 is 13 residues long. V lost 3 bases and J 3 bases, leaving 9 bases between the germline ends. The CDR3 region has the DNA TGCGCCAGCAGCTCCCGCAGGGACACTGAAGCTTTCTTT. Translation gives CASSSRRDTEAFF. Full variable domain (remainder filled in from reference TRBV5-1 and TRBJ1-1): KAGVTQTPRYLIKTRGQQVTLSCSPISGHRSVSWYQQTPGQGLQFLFEYFSETQRNKGNFPGRFSGRQFSNSRSEMNVSTLELGDSALYLCASSSRRDTEAFFGQGTRLTVV.

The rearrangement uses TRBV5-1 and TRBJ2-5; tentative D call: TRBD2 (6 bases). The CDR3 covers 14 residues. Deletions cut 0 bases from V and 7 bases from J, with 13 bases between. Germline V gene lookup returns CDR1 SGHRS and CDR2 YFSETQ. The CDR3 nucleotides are TGCGCCAGCAGCTTGGTGGGGGGAAGTGGGACCCAGTACTTC. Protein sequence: CASSLVGGSGTQYF. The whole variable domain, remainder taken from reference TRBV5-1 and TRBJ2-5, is KAGVTQTPRYLIKTRGQQVTLSCSPISGHRSVSWYQQTPGQGLQFLFEYFSETQRNKGNFPGRFSGRQFSNSRSEMNVSTLELGDSALYLCASSLVGGSGTQYFGPGTRLLVL.

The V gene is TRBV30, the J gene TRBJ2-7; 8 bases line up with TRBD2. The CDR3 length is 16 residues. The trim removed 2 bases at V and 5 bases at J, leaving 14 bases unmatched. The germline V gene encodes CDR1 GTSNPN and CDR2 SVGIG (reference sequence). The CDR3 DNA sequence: TGTGCCTGGAGTCCCGGGGGGGTGGGGTTGATAGACGAGCAGTACTTC. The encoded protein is CAWSPGGVGLIDEQYF.

The CDR3 sequence: CASTARGSGTDTQYF. In DNA form, the CDR3 reads TGTGCCAGCACCGCGCGGGGGAGCGGCACAGATACGCAGTATTTT. The rearrangement links TRBV7-3 to TRBJ2-3; 7 bases line up with TRBD2. The CDR3 length is 15 residues. Unmatched junction bases numbered 8, after V lost 7 bases and J lost 1 base. CDR1 is SGHTA and CDR2 is FQGTGA in the germline V gene.

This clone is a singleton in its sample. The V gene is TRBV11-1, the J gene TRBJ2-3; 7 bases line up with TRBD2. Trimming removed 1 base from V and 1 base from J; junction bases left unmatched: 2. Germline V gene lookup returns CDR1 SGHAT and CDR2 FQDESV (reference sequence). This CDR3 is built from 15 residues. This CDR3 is CASSLVLAGTDTQYF. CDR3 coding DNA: TGTGCCAGCAGCTTAGTCCTAGCGGGCACAGATACGCAGTATTTT.

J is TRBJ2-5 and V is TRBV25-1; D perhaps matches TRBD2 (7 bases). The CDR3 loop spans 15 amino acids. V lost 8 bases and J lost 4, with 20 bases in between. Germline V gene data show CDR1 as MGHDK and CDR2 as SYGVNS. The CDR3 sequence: CASSEGGRIGETQYF. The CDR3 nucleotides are TGTGCCAGCTCCGAGGGGGGGCGCATAGGAGAGACCCAGTACTTC.

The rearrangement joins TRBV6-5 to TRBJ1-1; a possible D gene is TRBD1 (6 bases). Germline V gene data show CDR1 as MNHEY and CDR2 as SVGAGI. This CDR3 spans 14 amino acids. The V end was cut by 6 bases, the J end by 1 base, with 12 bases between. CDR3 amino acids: CASRTGQQNTEAFF. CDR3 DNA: TGTGCCAGCAGGACCGGACAGCAGAACACTGAAGCTTTCTTT.

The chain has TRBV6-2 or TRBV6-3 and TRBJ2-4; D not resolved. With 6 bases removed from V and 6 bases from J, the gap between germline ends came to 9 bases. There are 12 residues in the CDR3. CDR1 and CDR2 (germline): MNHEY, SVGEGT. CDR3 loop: CASSPSGNIQYF. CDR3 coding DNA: TGTGCCAGCAGCCCCTCGGGAAACATTCAGTACTTC.

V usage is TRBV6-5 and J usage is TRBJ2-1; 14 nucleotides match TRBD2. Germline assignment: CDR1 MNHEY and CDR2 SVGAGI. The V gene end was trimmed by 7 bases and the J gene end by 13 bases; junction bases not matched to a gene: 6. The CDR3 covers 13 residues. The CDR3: CASIETSGRAQFF. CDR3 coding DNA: TGTGCCAGCATCGAGACTAGCGGGAGGGCCCAGTTCTTC.

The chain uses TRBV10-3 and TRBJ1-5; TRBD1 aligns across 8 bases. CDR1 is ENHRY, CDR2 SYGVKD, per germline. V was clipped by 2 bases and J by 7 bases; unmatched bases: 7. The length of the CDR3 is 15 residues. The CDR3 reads CAISEGQGLGQPQHF. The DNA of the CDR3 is TGTGCCATCAGTGAGGGACAGGGTCTCGGACAGCCCCAGCATTTT.

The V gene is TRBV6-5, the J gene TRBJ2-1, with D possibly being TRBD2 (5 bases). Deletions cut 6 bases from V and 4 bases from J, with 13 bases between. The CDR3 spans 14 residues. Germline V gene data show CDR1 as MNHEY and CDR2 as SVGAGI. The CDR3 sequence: CASRGGLSYNEQFF. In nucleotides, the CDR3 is TGTGCCAGCAGGGGCGGGCTAAGTTACAATGAGCAGTTCTTC.

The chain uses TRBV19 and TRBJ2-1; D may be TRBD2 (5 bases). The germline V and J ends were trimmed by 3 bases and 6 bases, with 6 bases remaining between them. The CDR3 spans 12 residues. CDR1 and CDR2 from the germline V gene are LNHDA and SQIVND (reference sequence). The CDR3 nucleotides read TGTGCCAGTAGTATCGGGATCAATGAGCAGTTCTTC. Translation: CASSIGINEQFF. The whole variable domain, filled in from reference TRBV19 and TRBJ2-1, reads DGGITQSPKYLFRKEGQNVTLSCEQNLNHDAMYWYRQDPGQGLRLIYYSQIVNDFQKGDIAEGYSVSREKKESFPLTVTSAQKNPTAFYLCASSIGINEQFFGPGTRLTVL.

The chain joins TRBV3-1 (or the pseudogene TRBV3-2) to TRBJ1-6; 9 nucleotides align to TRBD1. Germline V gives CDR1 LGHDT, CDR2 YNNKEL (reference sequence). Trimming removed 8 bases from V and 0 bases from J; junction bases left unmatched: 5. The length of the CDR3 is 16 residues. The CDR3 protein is CASRTGEGSYNSPLHF. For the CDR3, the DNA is TGTGCCAGCCGGACAGGGGAGGGCTCCTATAATTCACCCCTCCACTTT.

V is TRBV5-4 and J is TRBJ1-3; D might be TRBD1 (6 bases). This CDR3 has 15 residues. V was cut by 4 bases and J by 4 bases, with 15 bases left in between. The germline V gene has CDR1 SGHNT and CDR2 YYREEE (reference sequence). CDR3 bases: TGTGCCAGCAGCAGGGACACTTCAGCAGGAAACACCATATATTTT. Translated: CASSRDTSAGNTIYF.

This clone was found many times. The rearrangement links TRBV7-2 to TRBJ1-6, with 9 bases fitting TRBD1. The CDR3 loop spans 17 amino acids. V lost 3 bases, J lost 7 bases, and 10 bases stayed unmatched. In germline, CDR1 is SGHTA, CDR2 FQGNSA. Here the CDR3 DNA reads TGTGCCAGCAGCTTGTACCAACAGGGGGCGAAAAATTCACCCCTCCACTTT. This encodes CASSLYQQGAKNSPLHF. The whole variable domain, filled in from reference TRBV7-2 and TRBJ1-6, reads GAGVSQSPSNKVTEKGKDVELRCDPISGHTALYWYRQSLGQGLEFLIYFQGNSAPDKSGLPSDRFSAERTGGSVSTLTIQRTQQEDSAVYLCASSLYQQGAKNSPLHFGNGTRLTVT.

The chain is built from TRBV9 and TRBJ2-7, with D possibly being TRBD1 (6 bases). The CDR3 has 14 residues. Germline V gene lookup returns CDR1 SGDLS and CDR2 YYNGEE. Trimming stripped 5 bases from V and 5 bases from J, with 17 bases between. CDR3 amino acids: CASSDQTGLDEQYF. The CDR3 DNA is TGTGCCAGCAGTGACCAGACAGGTCTCGACGAGCAGTACTTC.

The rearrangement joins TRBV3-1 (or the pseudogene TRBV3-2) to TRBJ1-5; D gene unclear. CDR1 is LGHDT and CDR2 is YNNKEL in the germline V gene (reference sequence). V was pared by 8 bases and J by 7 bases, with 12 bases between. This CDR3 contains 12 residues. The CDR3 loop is CASLTGEQPQHF. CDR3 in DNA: TGTGCCAGCTTGACCGGGGAACAGCCCCAGCATTTT.

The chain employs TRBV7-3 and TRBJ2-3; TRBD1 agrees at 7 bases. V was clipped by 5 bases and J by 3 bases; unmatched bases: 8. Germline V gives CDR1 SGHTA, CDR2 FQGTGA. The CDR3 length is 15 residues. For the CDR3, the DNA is TGTGCCAGCAGCAACCCGACAGGGTTGACAGATACGCAGTATTTT. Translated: CASSNPTGLTDTQYF.

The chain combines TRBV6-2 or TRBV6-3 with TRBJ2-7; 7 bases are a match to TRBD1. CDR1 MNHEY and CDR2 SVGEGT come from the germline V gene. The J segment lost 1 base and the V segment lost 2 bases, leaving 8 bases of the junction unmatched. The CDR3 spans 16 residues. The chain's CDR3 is CASSYLTRGQSYEQYF. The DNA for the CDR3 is TGTGCCAGCAGTTACCTCACCCGGGGACAGTCCTACGAGCAGTACTTC.